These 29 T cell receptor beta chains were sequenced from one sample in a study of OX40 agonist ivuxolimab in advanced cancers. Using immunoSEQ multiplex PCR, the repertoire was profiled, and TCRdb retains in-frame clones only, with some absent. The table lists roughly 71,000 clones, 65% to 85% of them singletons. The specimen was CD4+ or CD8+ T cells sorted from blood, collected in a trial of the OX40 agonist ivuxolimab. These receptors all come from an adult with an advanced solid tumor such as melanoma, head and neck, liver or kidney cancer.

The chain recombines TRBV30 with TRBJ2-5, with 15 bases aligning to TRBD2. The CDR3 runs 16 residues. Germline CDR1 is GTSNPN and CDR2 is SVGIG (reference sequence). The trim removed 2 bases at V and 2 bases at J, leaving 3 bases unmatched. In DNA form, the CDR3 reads TGTGCCTGGAGTCCCGGACTAGCGGGAGGGCAAGAGACCCAGTACTTC. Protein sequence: CAWSPGLAGGQETQYF. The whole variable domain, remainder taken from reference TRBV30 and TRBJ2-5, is SQTIHQWPATLVQPVGSPLSLECTVEGTSNPNLYWYRQAAGRGLQLLFYSVGIGQISSEVPQNLSASRPQDRQFILSSKKLLLSDSGFYLCAWSPGLAGGQETQYFGPGTRLLVL.

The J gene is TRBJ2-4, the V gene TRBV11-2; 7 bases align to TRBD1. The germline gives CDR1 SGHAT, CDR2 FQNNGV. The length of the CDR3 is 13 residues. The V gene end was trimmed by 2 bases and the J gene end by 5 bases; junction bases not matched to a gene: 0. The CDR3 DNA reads TGTGCCAGCAGCTTAACAGGGGAAAACATTCAGTACTTC. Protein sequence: CASSLTGENIQYF.

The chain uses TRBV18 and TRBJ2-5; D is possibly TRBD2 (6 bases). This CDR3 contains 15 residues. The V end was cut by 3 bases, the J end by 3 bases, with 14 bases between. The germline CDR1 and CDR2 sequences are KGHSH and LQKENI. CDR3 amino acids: CASSPNGLTKETQYF. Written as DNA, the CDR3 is TGTGCCAGCTCACCGAACGGACTAACTAAAGAGACCCAGTACTTC.

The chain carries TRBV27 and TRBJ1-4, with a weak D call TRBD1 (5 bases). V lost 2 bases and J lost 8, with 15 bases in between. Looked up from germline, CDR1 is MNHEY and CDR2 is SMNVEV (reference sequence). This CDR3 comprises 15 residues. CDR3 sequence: CASSLAGPAVEKLFF. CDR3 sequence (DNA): TGTGCCAGCAGTTTAGCGGGGCCCGCCGTGGAAAAACTGTTTTTT.

The CDR3 protein is CASTPGSVNTGELFF. CDR3 nucleotide sequence: TGTGCCAGCACCCCGGGGTCAGTGAACACCGGGGAGCTGTTTTTT. The chain combines TRBV7-6 with TRBJ2-2; possibly TRBD2 for D (5 bases). Deletions cut 7 bases from V and 1 base from J, with 13 bases between. Germline V gives CDR1 SGHVS, CDR2 FNYEAQ. There are 15 residues in the CDR3.

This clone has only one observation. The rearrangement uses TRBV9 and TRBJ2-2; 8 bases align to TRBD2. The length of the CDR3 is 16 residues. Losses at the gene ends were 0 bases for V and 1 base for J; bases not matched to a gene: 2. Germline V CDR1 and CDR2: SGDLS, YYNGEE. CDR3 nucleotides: TGTGCCAGCAGCGTAGGTACTAGCGGGAACACCGGGGAGCTGTTTTTT. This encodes CASSVGTSGNTGELFF.

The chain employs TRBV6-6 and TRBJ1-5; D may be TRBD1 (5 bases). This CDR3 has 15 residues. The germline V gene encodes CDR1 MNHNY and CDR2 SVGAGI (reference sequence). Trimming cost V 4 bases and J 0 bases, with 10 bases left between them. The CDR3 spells CASSFRDGSNQPQHF. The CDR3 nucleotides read TGTGCCAGCAGTTTCCGGGACGGTAGCAATCAGCCCCAGCATTTT.

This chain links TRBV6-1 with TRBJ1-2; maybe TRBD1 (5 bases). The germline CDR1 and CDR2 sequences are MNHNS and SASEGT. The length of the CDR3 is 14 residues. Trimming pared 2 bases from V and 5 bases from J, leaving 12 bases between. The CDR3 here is CASSEFRGKYGYTF. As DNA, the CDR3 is TGTGCCAGCAGTGAATTTCGGGGGAAATATGGCTACACCTTC.

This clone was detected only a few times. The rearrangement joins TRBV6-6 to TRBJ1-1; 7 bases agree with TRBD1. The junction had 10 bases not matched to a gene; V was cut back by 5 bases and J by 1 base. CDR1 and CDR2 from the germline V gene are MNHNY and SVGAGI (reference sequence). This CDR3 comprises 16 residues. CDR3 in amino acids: CASSRRRGAQNTEAFF. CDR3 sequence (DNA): TGTGCCAGCAGTAGACGCAGGGGGGCGCAGAACACTGAAGCTTTCTTT.

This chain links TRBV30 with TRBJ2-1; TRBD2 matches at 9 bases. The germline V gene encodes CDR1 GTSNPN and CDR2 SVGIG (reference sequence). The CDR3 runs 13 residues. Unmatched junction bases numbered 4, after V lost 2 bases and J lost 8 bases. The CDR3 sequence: CAWSSGRRDEQFF. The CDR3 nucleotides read TGTGCCTGGAGTAGCGGGAGGCGGGATGAGCAGTTCTTC. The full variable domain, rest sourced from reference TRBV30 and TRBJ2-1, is SQTIHQWPATLVQPVGSPLSLECTVEGTSNPNLYWYRQAAGRGLQLLFYSVGIGQISSEVPQNLSASRPQDRQFILSSKKLLLSDSGFYLCAWSSGRRDEQFFGPGTRLTVL.

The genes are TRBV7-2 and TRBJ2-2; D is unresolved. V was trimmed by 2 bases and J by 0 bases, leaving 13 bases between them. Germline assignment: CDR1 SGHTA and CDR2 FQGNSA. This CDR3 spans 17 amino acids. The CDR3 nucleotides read TGTGCCAGCAGCTTATCTGGACGTCTCGCGAACACCGGGGAGCTGTTTTTT. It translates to CASSLSGRLANTGELFF.

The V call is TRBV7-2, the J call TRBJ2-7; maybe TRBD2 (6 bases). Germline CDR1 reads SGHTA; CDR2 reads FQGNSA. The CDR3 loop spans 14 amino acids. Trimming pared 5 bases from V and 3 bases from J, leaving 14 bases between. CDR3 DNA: TGTGCCAGCAGCCTCACGCCGGGGGACTACGAGCAGTACTTC. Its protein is CASSLTPGDYEQYF.

DNA for the CDR3: TGTGCCAGCTCCCTTTTACAGGGAATTAATCAGCCCCAGCATTTT. It translates to CASSLLQGINQPQHF. The V and J genes are TRBV18 and TRBJ1-5; possibly TRBD1 for D (6 bases). Trimming removed 6 bases from V and 4 bases from J, with 16 bases in between. CDR1 is KGHSH and CDR2 is LQKENI in the germline V gene. This CDR3 region has 15 residues. The full variable domain, rest sourced from reference TRBV18 and TRBJ1-5, is NAGVMQNPRHLVRRRGQEARLRCSPMKGHSHVYWYRQLPEEGLKFMVYLQKENIIDESGMPKERFSAEFPKEGPSILRIQQVVRGDSAAYFCASSLLQGINQPQHFGDGTRLSIL.

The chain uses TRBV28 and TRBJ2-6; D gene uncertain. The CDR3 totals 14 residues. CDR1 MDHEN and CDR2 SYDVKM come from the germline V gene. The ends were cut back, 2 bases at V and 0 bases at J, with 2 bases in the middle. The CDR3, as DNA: TGTGCCAGCAGTTTAAGCTCTGGGGCCAACGTCCTGACTTTC. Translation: CASSLSSGANVLTF.

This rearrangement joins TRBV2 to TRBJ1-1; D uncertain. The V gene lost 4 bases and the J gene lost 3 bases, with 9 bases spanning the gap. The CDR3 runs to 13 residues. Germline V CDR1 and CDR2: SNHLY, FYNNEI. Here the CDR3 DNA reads TGTGCCAGCAGTGTGTACAGCTACACTGAAGCTTTCTTT. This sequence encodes CASSVYSYTEAFF. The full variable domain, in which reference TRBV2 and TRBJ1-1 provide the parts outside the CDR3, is EPEVTQTPSHQVTQMGQEVILRCVPISNHLYFYWYRQILGQKVEFLVSFYNNEISEKSEIFDDQFSVERPDGSNFTLKIRSTKLEDSAMYFCASSVYSYTEAFFGQGTRLTVV.

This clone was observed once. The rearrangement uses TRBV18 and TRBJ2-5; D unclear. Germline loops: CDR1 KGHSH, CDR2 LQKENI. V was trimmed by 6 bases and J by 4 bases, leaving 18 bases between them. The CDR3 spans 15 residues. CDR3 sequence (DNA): TGTGCCAGCTCCCTCGTTGGCAGCAAGGGAGAGACCCAGTACTTC. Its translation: CASSLVGSKGETQYF.

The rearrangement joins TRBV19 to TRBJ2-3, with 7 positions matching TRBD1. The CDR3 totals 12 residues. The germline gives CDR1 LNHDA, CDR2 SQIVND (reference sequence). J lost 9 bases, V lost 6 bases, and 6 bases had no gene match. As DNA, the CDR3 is TGTGCCAGTAGCGGGACAGCTAGAACGCAGTATTTT. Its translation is CASSGTARTQYF.

CDR3 coding DNA: TGTGCCTGGAGTCCTACGGGCCGTGAAGCTTTCTTT. It is translated as CAWSPTGREAFF. This chain joins TRBV30 and TRBJ1-1; D is uncertain. The CDR3 covers 12 residues. V gave up 2 bases and J gave up 7 bases, with 11 bases separating them. From germline, CDR1 is GTSNPN and CDR2 SVGIG (reference sequence).

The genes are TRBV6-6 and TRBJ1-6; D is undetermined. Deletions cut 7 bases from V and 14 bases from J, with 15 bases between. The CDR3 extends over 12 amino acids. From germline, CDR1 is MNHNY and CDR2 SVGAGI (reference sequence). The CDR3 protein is CASTLPERALHF. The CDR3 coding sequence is TGTGCCAGCACCTTACCCGAGCGTGCCCTCCACTTT.

The CDR3 here is CASSPQRSSYNEQFF. The CDR3 coding sequence is TGTGCCAGCTCACCCCAACGGAGCTCCTACAATGAGCAGTTCTTC. V and J are TRBV18 and TRBJ2-1; D gene uncertain. In germline, CDR1 is KGHSH, CDR2 LQKENI. The germline V and J ends were trimmed by 3 bases and 0 bases, with 9 bases remaining between them. The CDR3 spans 15 residues. Filled out from reference TRBV18 and TRBJ2-1, the complete variable domain reads NAGVMQNPRHLVRRRGQEARLRCSPMKGHSHVYWYRQLPEEGLKFMVYLQKENIIDESGMPKERFSAEFPKEGPSILRIQQVVRGDSAAYFCASSPQRSSYNEQFFGPGTRLTVL.

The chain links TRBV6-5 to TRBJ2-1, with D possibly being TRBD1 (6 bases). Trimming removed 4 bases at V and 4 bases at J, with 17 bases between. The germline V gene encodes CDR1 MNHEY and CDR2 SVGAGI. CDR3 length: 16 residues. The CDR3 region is CASSFKPGTSYNEQFF. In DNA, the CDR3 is TGTGCCAGCAGTTTTAAGCCCGGGACAAGTTACAATGAGCAGTTCTTC.

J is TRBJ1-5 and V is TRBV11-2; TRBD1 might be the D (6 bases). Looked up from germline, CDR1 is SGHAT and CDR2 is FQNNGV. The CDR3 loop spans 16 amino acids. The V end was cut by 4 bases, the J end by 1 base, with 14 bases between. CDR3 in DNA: TGTGCCAGCAGCTCCATGGACAGAGGGAGCAATCAGCCCCAGCATTTT. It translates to CASSSMDRGSNQPQHF.

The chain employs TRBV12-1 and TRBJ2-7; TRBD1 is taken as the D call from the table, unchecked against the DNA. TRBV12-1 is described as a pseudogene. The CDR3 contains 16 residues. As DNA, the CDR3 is TGTGCCAGCAGCTTTGCCCCGGGACAGACCTCCTACGAGCAGTACTTC. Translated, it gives CASSFAPGQTSYEQYF.

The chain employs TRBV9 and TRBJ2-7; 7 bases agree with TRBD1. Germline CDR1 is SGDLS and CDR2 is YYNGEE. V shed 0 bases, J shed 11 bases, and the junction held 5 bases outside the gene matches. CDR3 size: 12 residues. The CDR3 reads CASSVDRGRKYF. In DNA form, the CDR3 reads TGTGCCAGCAGCGTAGATAGGGGGCGCAAGTACTTC.

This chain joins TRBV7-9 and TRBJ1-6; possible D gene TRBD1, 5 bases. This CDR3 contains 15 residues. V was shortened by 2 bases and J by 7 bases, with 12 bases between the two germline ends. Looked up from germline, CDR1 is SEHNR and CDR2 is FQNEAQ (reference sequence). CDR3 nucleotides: TGTGCCAGCAGCTTAAGTTCTCGGGGGAATTCACCCCTCCACTTT. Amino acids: CASSLSSRGNSPLHF.

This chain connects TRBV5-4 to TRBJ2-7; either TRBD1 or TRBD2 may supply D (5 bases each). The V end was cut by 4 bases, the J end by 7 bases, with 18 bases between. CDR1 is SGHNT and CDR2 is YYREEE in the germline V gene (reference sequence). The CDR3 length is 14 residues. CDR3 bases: TGTGCCAGCAGCCCCTGGACTTCAGGGAGAGAGCAGTACTTC. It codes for CASSPWTSGREQYF.

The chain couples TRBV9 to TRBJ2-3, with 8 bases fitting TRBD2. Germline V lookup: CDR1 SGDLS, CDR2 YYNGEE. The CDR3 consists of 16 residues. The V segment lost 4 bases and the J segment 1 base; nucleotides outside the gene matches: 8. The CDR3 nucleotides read TGTGCCAGCAGCCCGTGGGGAGCGGGGGGCACAGATACGCAGTATTTT. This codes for CASSPWGAGGTDTQYF.

CDR3 sequence reads: CASSVGAGLTYEQYF. CDR3 in DNA: TGTGCCAGCAGCGTAGGGGCAGGGCTAACCTACGAGCAGTACTTC. This rearrangement joins TRBV9 to TRBJ2-7, with D possibly matching TRBD1 (5 bases). Germline CDR1 and CDR2: SGDLS and YYNGEE. This CDR3 is 15 amino acids long. Deletions cut 0 bases from V and 2 bases from J, with 12 bases between.

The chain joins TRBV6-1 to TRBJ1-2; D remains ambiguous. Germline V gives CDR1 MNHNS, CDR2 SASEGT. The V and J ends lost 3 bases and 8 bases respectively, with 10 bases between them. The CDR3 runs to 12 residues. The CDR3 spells CASSDMPTGYTF. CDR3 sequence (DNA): TGTGCCAGCAGTGATATGCCTACGGGCTACACCTTC.